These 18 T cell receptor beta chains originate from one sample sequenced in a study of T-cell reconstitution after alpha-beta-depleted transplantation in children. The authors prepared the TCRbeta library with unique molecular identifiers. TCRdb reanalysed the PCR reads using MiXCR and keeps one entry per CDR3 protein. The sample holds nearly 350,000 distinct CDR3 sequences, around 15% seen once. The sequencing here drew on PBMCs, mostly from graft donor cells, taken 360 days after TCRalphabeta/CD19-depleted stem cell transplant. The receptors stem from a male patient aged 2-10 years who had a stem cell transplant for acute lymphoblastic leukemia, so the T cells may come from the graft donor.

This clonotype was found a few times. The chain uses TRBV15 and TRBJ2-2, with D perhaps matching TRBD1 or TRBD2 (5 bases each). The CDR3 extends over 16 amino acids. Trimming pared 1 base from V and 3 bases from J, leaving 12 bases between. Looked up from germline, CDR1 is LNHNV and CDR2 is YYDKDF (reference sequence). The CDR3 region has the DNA TGTGCCACCAGCAGAGCCTCGGGACCAGACACCGGGGAGCTGTTTTTT. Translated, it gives CATSRASGPDTGELFF.

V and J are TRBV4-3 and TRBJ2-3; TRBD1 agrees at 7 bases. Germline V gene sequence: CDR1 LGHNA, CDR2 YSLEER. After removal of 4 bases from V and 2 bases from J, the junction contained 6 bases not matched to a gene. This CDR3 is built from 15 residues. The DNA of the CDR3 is TGCGCCAGCAGCCCCGGGACAGCTCCCACAGATACGCAGTATTTT. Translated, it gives CASSPGTAPTDTQYF.

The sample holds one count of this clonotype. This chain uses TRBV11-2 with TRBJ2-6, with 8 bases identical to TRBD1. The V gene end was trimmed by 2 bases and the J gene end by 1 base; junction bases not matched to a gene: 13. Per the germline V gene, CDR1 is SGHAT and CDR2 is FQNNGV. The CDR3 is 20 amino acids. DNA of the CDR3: TGTGCCAGCAGCTTAAGGGACAGGTTACCCCTCATTTCTGGGGCCAACGTCCTGACTTTC. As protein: CASSLRDRLPLISGANVLTF.

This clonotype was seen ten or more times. CDR3 sequence (DNA): TGCGCCAGCAGCCAAGAACCCAGGCTAGCGGGAGGATACAATGAGCAGTTCTTC. Protein product: CASSQEPRLAGGYNEQFF. The chain links TRBV4-3 to TRBJ2-1; TRBD2 matches 11 bases. V shed 0 bases and J 4 bases; nucleotides not matched to a gene: 8. The CDR3 spans 18 residues. In germline, CDR1 is LGHNA, CDR2 YSLEER.

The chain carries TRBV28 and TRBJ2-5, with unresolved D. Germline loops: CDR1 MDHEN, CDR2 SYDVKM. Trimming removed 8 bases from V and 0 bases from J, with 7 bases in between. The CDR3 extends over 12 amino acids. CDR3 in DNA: TGTGCCAGCGGGCACTACCAAGAGACCCAGTACTTC. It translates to CASGHYQETQYF.

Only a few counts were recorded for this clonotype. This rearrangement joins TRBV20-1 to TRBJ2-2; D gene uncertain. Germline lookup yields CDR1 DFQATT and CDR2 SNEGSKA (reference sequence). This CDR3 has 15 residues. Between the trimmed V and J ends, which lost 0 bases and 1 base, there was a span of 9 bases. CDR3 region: CSAREPGRNTGELFF. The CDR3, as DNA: TGCAGTGCTAGAGAGCCAGGACGGAACACCGGGGAGCTGTTTTTT.

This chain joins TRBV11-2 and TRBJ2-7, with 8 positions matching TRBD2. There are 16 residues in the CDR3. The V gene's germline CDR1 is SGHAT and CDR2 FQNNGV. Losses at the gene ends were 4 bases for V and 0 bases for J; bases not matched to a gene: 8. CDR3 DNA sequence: TGTGCCAGCAGCTACGTAGCGGGAACGGGCTCCTACGAGCAGTACTTC. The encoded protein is CASSYVAGTGSYEQYF.

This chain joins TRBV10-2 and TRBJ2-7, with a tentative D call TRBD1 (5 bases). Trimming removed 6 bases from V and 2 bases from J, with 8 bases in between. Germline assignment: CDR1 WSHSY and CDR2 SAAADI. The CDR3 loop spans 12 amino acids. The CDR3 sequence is CASSDSTYEQYF. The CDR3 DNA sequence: TGCGCCAGCAGCGACAGCACCTACGAGCAGTACTTC.

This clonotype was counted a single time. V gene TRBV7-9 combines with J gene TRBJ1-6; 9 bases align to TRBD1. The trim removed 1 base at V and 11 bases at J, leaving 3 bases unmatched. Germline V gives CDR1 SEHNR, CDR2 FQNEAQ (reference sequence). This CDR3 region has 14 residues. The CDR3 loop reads CASSLDRGRTPLHF. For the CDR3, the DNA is TGTGCCAGCAGCTTAGACAGGGGGCGTACACCCCTCCACTTT.

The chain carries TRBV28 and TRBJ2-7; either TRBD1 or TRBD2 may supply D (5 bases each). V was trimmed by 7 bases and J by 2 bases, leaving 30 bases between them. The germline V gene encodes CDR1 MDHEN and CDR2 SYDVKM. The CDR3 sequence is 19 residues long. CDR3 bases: TGTGCCAGCAACGAAGCCACATTCTTCCAGGGTGAGGGCACCTACGAGCAGTACTTC. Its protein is CASNEATFFQGEGTYEQYF.

The CDR3 is CASSAPQGSSYEQYF. As DNA, the CDR3 is TGTGCCAGCAGCGCCCCCCAGGGTAGCTCCTACGAGCAGTACTTC. The J gene is TRBJ2-7, the V gene TRBV7-9, with D possibly TRBD1 on 5 matching bases. The CDR3 consists of 15 residues. V was pared by 5 bases and J by 0 bases, with 14 bases between. From germline, CDR1 is SEHNR and CDR2 FQNEAQ (reference sequence).

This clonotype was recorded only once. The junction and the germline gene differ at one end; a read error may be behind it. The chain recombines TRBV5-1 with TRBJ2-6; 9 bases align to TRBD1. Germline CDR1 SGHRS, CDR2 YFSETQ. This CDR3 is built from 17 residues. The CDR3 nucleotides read TGCACCAGCAGCTTCGGGGACAGGGCTTCTGGGGCCAACGTCCTGACTTTC. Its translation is CTSSFGDRASGANVLTF.

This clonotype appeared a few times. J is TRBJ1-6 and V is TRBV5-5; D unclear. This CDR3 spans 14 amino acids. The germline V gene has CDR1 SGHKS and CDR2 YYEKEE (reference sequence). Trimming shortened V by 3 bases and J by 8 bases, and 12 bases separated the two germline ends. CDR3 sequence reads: CASSSRLGHSPLHF. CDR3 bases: TGTGCCAGCAGCTCGAGACTCGGACATTCACCCCTCCACTTT.

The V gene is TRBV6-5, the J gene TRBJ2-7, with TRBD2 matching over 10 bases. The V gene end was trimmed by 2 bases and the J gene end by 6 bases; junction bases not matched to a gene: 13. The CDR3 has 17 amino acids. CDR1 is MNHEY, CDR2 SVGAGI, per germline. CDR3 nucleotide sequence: TGTGCCAGCAGTTACCTTAGGGCTAGCGGGAGAAAAGGCGAGCAGTACTTC. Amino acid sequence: CASSYLRASGRKGEQYF.

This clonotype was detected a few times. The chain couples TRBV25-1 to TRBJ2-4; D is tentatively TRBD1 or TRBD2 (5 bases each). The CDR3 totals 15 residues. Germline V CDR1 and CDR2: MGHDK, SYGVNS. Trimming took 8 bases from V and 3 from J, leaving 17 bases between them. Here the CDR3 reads CASSLEGLGKNIQYF. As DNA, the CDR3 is TGTGCCAGCTCTCTCGAGGGGCTAGGCAAAAACATTCAGTACTTC.

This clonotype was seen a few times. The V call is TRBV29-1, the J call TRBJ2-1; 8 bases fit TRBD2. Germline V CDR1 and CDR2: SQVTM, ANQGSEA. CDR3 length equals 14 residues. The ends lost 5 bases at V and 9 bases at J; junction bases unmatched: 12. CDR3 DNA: TGCAGCGTTTCCGACCAGCGGGAGAAGGGTGAGCAGTTCTTC. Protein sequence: CSVSDQREKGEQFF.

This CDR3 is CASSEWAGTGTYEQYF. The CDR3, as DNA: TGTGCCAGCAGTGAATGGGCCGGGACAGGAACCTACGAGCAGTACTTC. The chain employs TRBV2 and TRBJ2-7; 8 bases match TRBD1. The trim removed 2 bases at V and 2 bases at J, leaving 8 bases unmatched. The germline V gene encodes CDR1 SNHLY and CDR2 FYNNEI. The CDR3 has 16 amino acids.

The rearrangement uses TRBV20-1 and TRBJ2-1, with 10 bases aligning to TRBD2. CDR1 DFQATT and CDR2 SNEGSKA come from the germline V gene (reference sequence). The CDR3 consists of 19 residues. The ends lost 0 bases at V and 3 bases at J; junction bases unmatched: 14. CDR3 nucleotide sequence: TGCAGTGCTAGAGATCCCGCTAGCGGGAGTTTCGGGGTCTACAATGAGCAGTTCTTC. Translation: CSARDPASGSFGVYNEQFF.